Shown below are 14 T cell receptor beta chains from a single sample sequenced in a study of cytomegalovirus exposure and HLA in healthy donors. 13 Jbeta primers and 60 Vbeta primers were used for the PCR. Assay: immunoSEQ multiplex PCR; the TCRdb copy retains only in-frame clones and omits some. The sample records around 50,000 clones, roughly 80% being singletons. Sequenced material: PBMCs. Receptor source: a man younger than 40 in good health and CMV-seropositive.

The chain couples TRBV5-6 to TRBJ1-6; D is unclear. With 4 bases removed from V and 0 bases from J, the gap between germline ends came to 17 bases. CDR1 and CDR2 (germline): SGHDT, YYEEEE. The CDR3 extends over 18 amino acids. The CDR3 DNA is TGTGCCAGCAGCACATGGCGCGGACTGAGCTCCTATAATTCACCCCTCCACTTT. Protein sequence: CASSTWRGLSSYNSPLHF. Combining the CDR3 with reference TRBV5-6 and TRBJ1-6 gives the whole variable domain DAGVTQSPTHLIKTRGQQVTLRCSPKSGHDTVSWYQQALGQGPQFIFQYYEEEERQRGNFPDRFSGHQFPNYSSELNVNALLLGDSALYLCASSTWRGLSSYNSPLHFGNGTRLTVT.

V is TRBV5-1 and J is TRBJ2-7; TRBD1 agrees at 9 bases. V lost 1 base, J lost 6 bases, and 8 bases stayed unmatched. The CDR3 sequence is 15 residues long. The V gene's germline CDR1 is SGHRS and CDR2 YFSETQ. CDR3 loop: CASSLQGQGRLEQYF. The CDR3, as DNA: TGCGCCAGCAGCTTGCAAGGACAGGGGCGGCTCGAGCAGTACTTC.

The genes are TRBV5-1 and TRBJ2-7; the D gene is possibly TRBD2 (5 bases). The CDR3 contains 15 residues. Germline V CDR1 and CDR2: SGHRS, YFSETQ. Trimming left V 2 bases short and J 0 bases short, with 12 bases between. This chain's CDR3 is CASSFRTGSSYEQYF. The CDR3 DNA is TGCGCCAGCAGCTTCCGGACGGGGAGCTCCTACGAGCAGTACTTC.

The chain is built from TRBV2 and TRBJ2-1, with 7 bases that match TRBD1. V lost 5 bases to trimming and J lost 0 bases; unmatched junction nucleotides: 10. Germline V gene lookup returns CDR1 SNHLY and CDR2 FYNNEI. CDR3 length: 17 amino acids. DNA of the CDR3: TGTGCCAGCAGTTACAGGGGAACGACCATCTCCTACAATGAGCAGTTCTTC. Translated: CASSYRGTTISYNEQFF.

The CDR3 coding sequence is TGCGCCAGCAGTGAAGCGGGGAACATTAGCAATCAGCCCCAGCATTTT. Amino acid sequence: CASSEAGNISNQPQHF. The chain has TRBV10-1 and TRBJ1-5; D gene ambiguous. The CDR3 runs 16 residues. CDR1 WNHNN and CDR2 SYGVQD come from the germline V gene (reference sequence). Trimming removed 3 bases from V and 0 bases from J, with 12 bases in between.

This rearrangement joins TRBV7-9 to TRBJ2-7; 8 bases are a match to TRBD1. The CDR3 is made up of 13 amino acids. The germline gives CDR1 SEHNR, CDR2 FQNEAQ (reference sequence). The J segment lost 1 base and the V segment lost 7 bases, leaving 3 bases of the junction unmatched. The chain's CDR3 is CASNRGISYEQYF. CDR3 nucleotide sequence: TGTGCCAGCAACAGGGGGATTTCCTACGAGCAGTACTTC.

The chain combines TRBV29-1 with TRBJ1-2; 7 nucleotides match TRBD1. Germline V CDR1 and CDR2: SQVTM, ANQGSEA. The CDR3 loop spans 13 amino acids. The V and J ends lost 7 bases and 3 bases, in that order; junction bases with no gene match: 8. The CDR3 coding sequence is TGCAGCGCCCGACAGGGTCTAGACTATGGCTACACCTTC. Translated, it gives CSARQGLDYGYTF.

This CDR3 reads CASSAGTGYGNTIYF. Here the CDR3 DNA reads TGCGCCAGCAGCGCCGGGACAGGGTACGGAAACACCATATATTTT. The chain uses TRBV5-1 and TRBJ1-3; 9 bases match TRBD1. After removal of 4 bases from V and 4 bases from J, the junction contained 6 bases not matched to a gene. Germline CDR1 SGHRS, CDR2 YFSETQ. There are 15 residues in the CDR3.

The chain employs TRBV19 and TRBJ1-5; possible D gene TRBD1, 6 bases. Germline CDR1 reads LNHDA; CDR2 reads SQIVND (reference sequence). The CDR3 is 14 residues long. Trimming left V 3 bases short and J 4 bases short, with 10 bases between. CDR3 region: CASSMRGTNQPQHF. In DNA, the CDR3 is TGTGCCAGTAGTATGAGGGGGACGAATCAGCCCCAGCATTTT.

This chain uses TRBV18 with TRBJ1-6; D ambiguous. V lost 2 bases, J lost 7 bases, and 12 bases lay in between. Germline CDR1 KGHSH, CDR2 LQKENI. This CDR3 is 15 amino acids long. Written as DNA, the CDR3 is TGTGCCAGCTCACCATCCTCCTCGGGGAATTCACCCCTCCACTTT. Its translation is CASSPSSSGNSPLHF.

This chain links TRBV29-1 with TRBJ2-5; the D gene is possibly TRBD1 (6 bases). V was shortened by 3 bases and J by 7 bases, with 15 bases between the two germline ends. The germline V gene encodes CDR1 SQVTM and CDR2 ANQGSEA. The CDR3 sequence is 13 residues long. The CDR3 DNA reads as TGCAGCGTTGATACAGGGTGGAAGGGGACCCAGTACTTC. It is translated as CSVDTGWKGTQYF.

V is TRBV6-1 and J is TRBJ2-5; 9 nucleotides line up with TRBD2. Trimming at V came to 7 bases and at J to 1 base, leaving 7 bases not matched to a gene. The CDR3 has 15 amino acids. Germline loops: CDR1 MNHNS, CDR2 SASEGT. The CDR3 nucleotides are TGTGCCAGCACGGAATTGCGGGGGGGCCAAGAGACCCAGTACTTC. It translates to CASTELRGGQETQYF.

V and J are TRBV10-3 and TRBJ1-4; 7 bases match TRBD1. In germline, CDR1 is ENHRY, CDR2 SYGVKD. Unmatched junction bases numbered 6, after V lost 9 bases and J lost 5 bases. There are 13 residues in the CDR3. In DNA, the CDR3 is TGTGCCATTCAAGACAGGGAGAATGAAAAACTGTTTTTT. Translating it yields CAIQDRENEKLFF.

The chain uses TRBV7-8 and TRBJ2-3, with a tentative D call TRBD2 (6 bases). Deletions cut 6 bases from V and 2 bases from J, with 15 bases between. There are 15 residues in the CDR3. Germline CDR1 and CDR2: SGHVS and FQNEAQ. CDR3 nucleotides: TGTGCCAGCAGGGCCGGGGGATATGTCACAGATACGCAGTATTTT. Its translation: CASRAGGYVTDTQYF.